The source of this TCR beta chain is a study of T cell responses to AZD1222 COVID-19 vaccine. Study-wide findings and caveats: In all cases, repertoires were sampled only after the peak T cell response. Among the donors, most were white British and more were female, and clonal diversity was possibly underestimated. Only a handful of AZD1222 recipients tested seropositive at baseline. Receipt of two AZD1222 doses was followed by a rise in Spike-specific TCR breadth and depth.

TCRdb's table, derived via immunoSEQ multiplex PCR, lists solely in-frame clones and lacks some. The repertoire has approximately 130,000 clones, roughly 89% of them found once; the top ten carry roughly 10%. Worth noting for this clone: The antigen is unknown.

V lost 4 bases and J lost 0, with 14 bases in between. The CDR3 contains 15 residues. From germline, CDR1 is SGHRS and CDR2 YFSETQ. The sequencing used peripheral blood, collected on day 0 of MenACWY control vaccination. The source is an adult in good health. The J gene is TRBJ2-7, the V gene TRBV5-1; D is possibly TRBD2 (5 bases). CDR3 in amino acids: CASSPEGVSSYEQYF. CDR3 DNA sequence: TGCGCCAGCAGCCCCGAGGGAGTGAGCTCCTACGAGCAGTACTTC.